One and the same sample provided the 19 T cell receptor beta chains below, sequenced in a study of T cells in Graves' hyperthyroidism and ophthalmopathy. What was amplified from RNA transcripts were TCR beta CDR3 regions. Using the HTBI primer set, a first-round RT-PCR was run on the TCR CDR3. TCRdb reprocessed the multiplex PCR reads via MiXCR and lists one record per CDR3 protein. In the table there are under 400,000 distinct CDR3 sequences, 12% to 15% of which are singletons. Material for sequencing was blood. These receptor sequences come from a woman in her fifties or sixties with Graves' ophthalmopathy.

The chain combines TRBV7-3 with TRBJ2-2; D call uncertain. CDR3 length equals 14 residues. V lost 8 bases to trimming and J lost 3 bases, with 13 bases between them. CDR1 SGHTA and CDR2 FQGTGA come from the germline V gene. The CDR3 protein is CASSRAGYTGELFF. CDR3 nucleotide sequence: TGTGCCAGCTCGCGTGCCGGATACACCGGGGAGCTGTTTTTT.

V usage is TRBV27 and J usage is TRBJ2-3; 14 bases map to TRBD2. Germline loops: CDR1 MNHEY, CDR2 SMNVEV (reference sequence). CDR3 length: 16 amino acids. The trim removed 7 bases at V and 2 bases at J, leaving 5 bases unmatched. CDR3: CASTSTSGRATDTQYF. CDR3 DNA sequence: TGTGCCAGCACCTCGACTAGCGGGAGGGCCACAGATACGCAGTATTTT.

This clonotype was seen only a few times. This rearrangement joins TRBV12-5 to TRBJ2-7, with D possibly being TRBD2 (5 bases). The V and J ends lost 3 bases and 6 bases respectively, with 12 bases between them. The CDR3 is 13 amino acids. Looked up from germline, CDR1 is LGHNT and CDR2 is FRNRAP. In nucleotides, the CDR3 is TGTGCTAGTGGTTTTGACGGAGGAACCGAGCAGTACTTC. This translates into CASGFDGGTEQYF.

Remarks on this clonotype: The conserved final phenylalanine or tryptophan is absent from the CDR3, which likely points to a read error. The chain has TRBV30 and TRBJ2-7; tentatively, D is TRBD1 or TRBD2 (5 bases each). The germline V gene encodes CDR1 GTSNPN and CDR2 SVGIG (reference sequence). The CDR3 runs 14 residues. For the CDR3, the DNA is TGTGCCTGGGGTGTACGAGGGGCAGCGTACGAGCAGTACTCC. Protein: CAWGVRGAAYEQYS.

The chain couples TRBV24-1 to TRBJ2-3; 10 nucleotides line up with TRBD2. Germline V gene sequence: CDR1 KGHDR, CDR2 SFDVKD. V dropped 4 bases and J dropped 6; count of bases not matched to a gene: 9. The CDR3 covers 16 residues. Written as DNA, the CDR3 is TGTGCCACCAGTGACTCGGCTAGCGGGAGTCTCGATACGCAGTATTTT. Its protein is CATSDSASGSLDTQYF.

There are a few counts of this clonotype. The chain couples TRBV29-1 to TRBJ2-6; no firm D call. Deletions cut 5 bases from V and 0 bases from J, with 5 bases between. CDR1 is SQVTM, CDR2 ANQGSEA, per germline. The CDR3 has 13 residues. The CDR3 reads CSVRFSGANVLTF. In DNA form, the CDR3 reads TGCAGCGTTCGGTTCTCTGGGGCCAACGTCCTGACTTTC.

This clonotype came up a few times. The genes are TRBV20-1 and TRBJ1-4; 9 bases are a match to TRBD1. V shed 1 base, J shed 0 bases, and the junction held 0 bases outside the gene matches. This CDR3 has 15 residues. The germline gives CDR1 DFQATT, CDR2 SNEGSKA (reference sequence). The CDR3 region is CSARGQGATNEKLFF. The CDR3, as DNA: TGCAGTGCTAGAGGACAGGGGGCAACTAATGAAAAACTGTTTTTT.

The chain couples TRBV29-1 to TRBJ2-6; D remains unclear. Deletions cut 4 bases from V and 4 bases from J, with 11 bases between. The CDR3 is made up of 14 amino acids. CDR1 and CDR2 (germline): SQVTM, ANQGSEA. The CDR3 spells CSVVLAGGANVLTF. The CDR3 DNA reads as TGCAGCGTTGTACTGGCCGGAGGGGCCAACGTCCTGACTTTC.

This sequence joins TRBV27 and TRBJ2-7, with a tentative D call TRBD2 (6 bases). The CDR3 length is 14 residues. Per germline, CDR1 MNHEY and CDR2 SMNVEV (reference sequence). V was cut by 6 bases and J by 5 bases, with 17 bases left in between. DNA for the CDR3: TGTGCCAGCAGCGGGGGTCGGTGGTCCAACGAGCAGTACTTC. It is translated as CASSGGRWSNEQYF.

This clonotype appeared many times. This chain links TRBV20-1 with TRBJ2-4, with 7 bases aligning to TRBD1. CDR1 and CDR2 (germline): DFQATT, SNEGSKA (reference sequence). V dropped 5 bases and J dropped 1; count of bases not matched to a gene: 8. This CDR3 is 15 amino acids long. CDR3 DNA sequence: TGCAGTGCTTTGCGACAGGGACGGGCCAAAAACATTCAGTACTTC. Its protein product is CSALRQGRAKNIQYF.

This clonotype was found a few times. The V and J genes are TRBV15 and TRBJ2-7; 11 bases are a match to TRBD2. The CDR3 has 15 residues. The V segment lost 3 bases and the J segment 4 bases; nucleotides outside the gene matches: 5. The V gene's germline CDR1 is LNHNV and CDR2 YYDKDF (reference sequence). The CDR3 nucleotides are TGTGCCACCAGCAGCCGAACTAGCGGGAGTTACGAGCAGTACTTC. The encoded protein is CATSSRTSGSYEQYF.

In this sample, this clonotype turned up a few times. The V and J genes are TRBV9 and TRBJ1-5; 7 bases fit TRBD1. In germline, CDR1 is SGDLS, CDR2 YYNGEE. The junction had 5 bases not matched to a gene; V was cut back by 3 bases and J by 5 bases. CDR3 length: 14 amino acids. CDR3 region: CASSAGQAHQPQHF. As DNA, the CDR3 is TGTGCCAGCAGCGCCGGACAGGCGCATCAGCCCCAGCATTTT.

This clonotype showed up many times. The chain combines TRBV7-2 with TRBJ2-7; possible D gene TRBD1, 5 bases. Trimming cost V 1 base and J 4 bases, with 11 bases left between them. Germline CDR1 and CDR2: SGHTA and FQGNSA. The CDR3 covers 14 residues. The CDR3: CASSLGFQGYEQYF. The DNA of the CDR3 is TGTGCCAGCAGCTTAGGCTTCCAGGGTTACGAGCAGTACTTC.

The chain uses TRBV15 and TRBJ2-7, with TRBD1 matching 7 bases. The V and J ends lost 7 bases and 0 bases, in that order; junction bases with no gene match: 6. The CDR3 extends over 14 amino acids. The germline V gene encodes CDR1 LNHNV and CDR2 YYDKDF (reference sequence). The CDR3 loop reads CATTQDRSSYEQYF. The DNA for the CDR3 is TGTGCCACCACCCAGGACAGGAGCTCCTACGAGCAGTACTTC.

V is TRBV11-2 and J is TRBJ1-1; the match to TRBD1 covers 7 bases. The CDR3 extends over 16 amino acids. The V gene end was trimmed by 7 bases and the J gene end by 1 base; junction bases not matched to a gene: 12. Germline values: CDR1 SGHAT, CDR2 FQNNGV. This chain's CDR3 is CASTRQGGRGNTEAFF. The CDR3 coding sequence is TGTGCCAGCACCCGACAGGGCGGTCGCGGGAACACTGAAGCTTTCTTT.

This clonotype was observed at least ten times. The chain joins TRBV7-9 to TRBJ2-5; the D is unclear. Trimming pared 1 base from V and 5 bases from J, leaving 5 bases between. This CDR3 has 12 amino acids. Germline assignment: CDR1 SEHNR and CDR2 FQNEAQ (reference sequence). The CDR3 loop is CASSLVLETQYF. The CDR3 region has the DNA TGTGCCAGCAGCTTAGTTCTTGAGACCCAGTACTTC.

The rearrangement links TRBV30 to TRBJ1-1; a weak D match, TRBD1 (5 bases). The V gene lost 2 bases and the J gene lost 3 bases, with 10 bases spanning the gap. Germline CDR1 GTSNPN, CDR2 SVGIG (reference sequence). The CDR3 runs 13 residues. The CDR3 protein is CAWSLRGHTEAFF. CDR3 DNA: TGTGCCTGGAGTCTCCGGGGCCACACTGAAGCTTTCTTT.

This clonotype was seen a few times. This chain connects TRBV4-1 to TRBJ1-1; D not certain. The germline V gene encodes CDR1 MGHRA and CDR2 YSYEKL. V was shortened by 3 bases and J by 6 bases, with 14 bases between the two germline ends. The CDR3 loop spans 14 amino acids. The CDR3 here is CASSHSEQAAEAFF. In DNA, the CDR3 is TGCGCCAGCAGCCATTCCGAACAAGCCGCTGAAGCTTTCTTT.

This clonotype came up a few times. The rearrangement links TRBV24-1 to TRBJ1-6; D gene unclear. Trimming cost V 2 bases and J 7 bases, with 5 bases left between them. CDR3 length: 13 amino acids. Germline-derived CDR1 and CDR2 are KGHDR and SFDVKD. The CDR3: CATSDSGNSPLHF. CDR3 DNA sequence: TGTGCCACCAGTGATTCGGGAAATTCACCCCTCCACTTT.